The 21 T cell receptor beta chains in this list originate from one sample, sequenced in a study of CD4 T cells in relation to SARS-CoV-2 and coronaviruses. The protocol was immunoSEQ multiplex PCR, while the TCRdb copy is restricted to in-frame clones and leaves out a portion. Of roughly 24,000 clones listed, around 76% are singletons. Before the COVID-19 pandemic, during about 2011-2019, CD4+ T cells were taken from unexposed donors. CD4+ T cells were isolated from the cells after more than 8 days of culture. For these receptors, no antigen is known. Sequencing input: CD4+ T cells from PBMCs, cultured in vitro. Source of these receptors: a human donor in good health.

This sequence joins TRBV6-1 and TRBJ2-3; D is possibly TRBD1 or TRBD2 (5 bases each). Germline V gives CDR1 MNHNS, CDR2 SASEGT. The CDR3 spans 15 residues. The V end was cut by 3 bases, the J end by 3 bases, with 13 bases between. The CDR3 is CASSDAWGRTDTQYF. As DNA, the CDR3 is TGTGCCAGCAGTGACGCCTGGGGGAGAACAGATACGCAGTATTTT.

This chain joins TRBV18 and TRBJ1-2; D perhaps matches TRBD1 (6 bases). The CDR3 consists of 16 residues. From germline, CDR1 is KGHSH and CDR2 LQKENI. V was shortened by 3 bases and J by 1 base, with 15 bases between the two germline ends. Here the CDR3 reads CASSPQEAGDNYGYTF. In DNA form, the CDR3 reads TGTGCCAGCTCACCGCAAGAGGCAGGGGATAACTATGGCTACACCTTC.

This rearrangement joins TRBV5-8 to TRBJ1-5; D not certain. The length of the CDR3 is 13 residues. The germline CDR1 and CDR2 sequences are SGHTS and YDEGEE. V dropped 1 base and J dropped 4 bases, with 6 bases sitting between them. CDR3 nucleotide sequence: TGTGCCAGCAGCTTGCGGAGGAATCAGCCCCAGCATTTT. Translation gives CASSLRRNQPQHF.

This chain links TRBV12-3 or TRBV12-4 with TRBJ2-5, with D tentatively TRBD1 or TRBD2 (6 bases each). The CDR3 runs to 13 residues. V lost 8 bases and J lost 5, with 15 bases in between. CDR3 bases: TGTGCCAGCCCTAGGGGAGGACAGGAGACCCAGTACTTC. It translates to CASPRGGQETQYF.

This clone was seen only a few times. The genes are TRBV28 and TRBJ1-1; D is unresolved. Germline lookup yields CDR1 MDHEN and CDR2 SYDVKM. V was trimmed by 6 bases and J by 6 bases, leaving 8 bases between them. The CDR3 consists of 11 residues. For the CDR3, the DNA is TGTGCCAGCAGCCTTTGGGCTGAAGCTTTCTTT. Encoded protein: CASSLWAEAFF.

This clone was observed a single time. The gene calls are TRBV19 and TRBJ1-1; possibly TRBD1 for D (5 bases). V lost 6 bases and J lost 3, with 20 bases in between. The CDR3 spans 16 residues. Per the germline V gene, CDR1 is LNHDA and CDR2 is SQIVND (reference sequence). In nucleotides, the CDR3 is TGTGCCAGTAGACTCTTTTCCAGCAGGGATTACACTGAAGCTTTCTTT. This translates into CASRLFSSRDYTEAFF.

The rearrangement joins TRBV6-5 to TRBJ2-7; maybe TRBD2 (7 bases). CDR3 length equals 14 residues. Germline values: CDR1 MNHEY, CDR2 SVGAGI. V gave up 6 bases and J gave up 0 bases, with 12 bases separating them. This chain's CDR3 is CASRGGGLSYEQYF. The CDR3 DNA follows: TGTGCCAGCAGGGGCGGGGGCCTCTCCTACGAGCAGTACTTC.

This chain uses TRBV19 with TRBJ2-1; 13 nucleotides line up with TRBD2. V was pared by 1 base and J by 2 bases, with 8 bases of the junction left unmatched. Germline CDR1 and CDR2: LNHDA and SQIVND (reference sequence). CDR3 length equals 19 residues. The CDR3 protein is CASSIGLPLAGGPYNEQFF. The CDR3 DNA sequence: TGTGCCAGTAGTATAGGTCTCCCACTAGCGGGAGGGCCCTACAATGAGCAGTTCTTC.

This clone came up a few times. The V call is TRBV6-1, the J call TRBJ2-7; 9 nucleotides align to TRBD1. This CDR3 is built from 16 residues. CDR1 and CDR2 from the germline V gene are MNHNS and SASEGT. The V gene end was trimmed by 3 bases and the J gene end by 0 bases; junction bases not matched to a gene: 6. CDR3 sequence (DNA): TGTGCCAGCAGTGACGGGGGACAGGGCAACTCCTACGAGCAGTACTTC. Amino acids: CASSDGGQGNSYEQYF.

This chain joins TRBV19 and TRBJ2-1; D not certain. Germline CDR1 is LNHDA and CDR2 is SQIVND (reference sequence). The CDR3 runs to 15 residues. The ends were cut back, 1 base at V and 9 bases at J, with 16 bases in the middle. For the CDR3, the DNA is TGTGCCAGTAGTATAGGGAACGGGTTCGTGGGTGAGCAGTTCTTC. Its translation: CASSIGNGFVGEQFF.

The CDR3 region has the DNA TGTGCCACCCACCCCAGGGACAACACCTACGAGCAGTACTTC. Its protein is CATHPRDNTYEQYF. This chain connects TRBV10-3 to TRBJ2-7; possibly TRBD1 for D (6 bases). This CDR3 is built from 14 residues. The germline V and J ends were trimmed by 10 bases and 2 bases, with 18 bases remaining between them. Germline V CDR1 and CDR2: ENHRY, SYGVKD.

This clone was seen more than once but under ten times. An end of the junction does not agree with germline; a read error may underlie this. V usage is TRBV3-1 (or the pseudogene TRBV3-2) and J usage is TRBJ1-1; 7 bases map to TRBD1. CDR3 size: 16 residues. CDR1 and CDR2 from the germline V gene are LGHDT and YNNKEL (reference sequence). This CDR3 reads CASSQAGQVPNTEAFF. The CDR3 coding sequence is TGTGCCAGCAGTCAAGCTGGACAGGTGCCAAACACTGAAGCTTTCTTT.

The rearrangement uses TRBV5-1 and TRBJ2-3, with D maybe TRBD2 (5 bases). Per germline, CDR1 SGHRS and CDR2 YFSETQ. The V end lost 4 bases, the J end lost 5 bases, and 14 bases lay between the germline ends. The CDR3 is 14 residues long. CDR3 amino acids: CASSPGNYIDTQYF. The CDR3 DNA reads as TGCGCCAGCAGCCCCGGGAACTACATAGATACGCAGTATTTT. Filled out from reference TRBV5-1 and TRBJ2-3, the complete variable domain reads KAGVTQTPRYLIKTRGQQVTLSCSPISGHRSVSWYQQTPGQGLQFLFEYFSETQRNKGNFPGRFSGRQFSNSRSEMNVSTLELGDSALYLCASSPGNYIDTQYFGPGTRLTVL.

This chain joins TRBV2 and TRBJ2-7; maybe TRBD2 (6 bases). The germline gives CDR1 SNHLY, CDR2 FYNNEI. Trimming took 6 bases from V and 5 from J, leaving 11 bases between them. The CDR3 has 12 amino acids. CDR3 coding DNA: TGTGCCAGCAGCCAACTAGCTGACGAGCAGTACTTC. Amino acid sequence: CASSQLADEQYF.

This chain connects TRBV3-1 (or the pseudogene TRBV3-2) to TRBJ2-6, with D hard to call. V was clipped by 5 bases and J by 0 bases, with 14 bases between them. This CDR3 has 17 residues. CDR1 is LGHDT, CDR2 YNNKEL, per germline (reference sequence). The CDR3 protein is CASSTTSPSSGANVLTF. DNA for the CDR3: TGTGCCAGCAGCACCACCTCCCCCAGCTCTGGGGCCAACGTCCTGACTTTC.

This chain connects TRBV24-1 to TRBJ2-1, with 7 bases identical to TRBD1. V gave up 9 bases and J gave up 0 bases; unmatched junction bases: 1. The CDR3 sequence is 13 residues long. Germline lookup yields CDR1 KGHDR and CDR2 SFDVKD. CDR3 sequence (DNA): TGTGCCACCGGGGACAGCTCCTACAATGAGCAGTTCTTC. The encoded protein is CATGDSSYNEQFF.

CDR3 sequence (DNA): TGTGCCAGCAGTTTTCCAGCAGACTCCTACGAGCAGTACTTC. Its translation is CASSFPADSYEQYF. This rearrangement joins TRBV28 to TRBJ2-7; D uncertain. Germline V gene lookup returns CDR1 MDHEN and CDR2 SYDVKM. The CDR3 has 14 residues. V gave up 3 bases and J gave up 0 bases, with 9 bases separating them.

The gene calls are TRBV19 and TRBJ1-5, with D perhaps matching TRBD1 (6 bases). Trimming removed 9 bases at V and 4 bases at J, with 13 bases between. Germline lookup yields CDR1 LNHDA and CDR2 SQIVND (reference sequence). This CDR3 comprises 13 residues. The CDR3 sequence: CASLDRGNQPQHF. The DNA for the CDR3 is TGTGCCAGCTTGGACAGAGGGAATCAGCCCCAGCATTTT.

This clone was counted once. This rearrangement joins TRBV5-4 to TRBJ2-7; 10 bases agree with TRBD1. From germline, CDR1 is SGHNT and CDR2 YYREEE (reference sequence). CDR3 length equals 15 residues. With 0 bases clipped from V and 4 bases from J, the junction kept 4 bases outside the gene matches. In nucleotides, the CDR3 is TGTGCCAGCAGCTTGGCCGGGACAGGGGTTTACGAGCAGTACTTC. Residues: CASSLAGTGVYEQYF.

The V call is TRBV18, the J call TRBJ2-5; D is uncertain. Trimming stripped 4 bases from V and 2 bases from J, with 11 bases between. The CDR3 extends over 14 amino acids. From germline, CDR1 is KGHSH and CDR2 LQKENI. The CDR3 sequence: CASSQTVLQETQYF. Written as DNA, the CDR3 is TGTGCCAGCTCACAGACGGTTTTGCAAGAGACCCAGTACTTC.

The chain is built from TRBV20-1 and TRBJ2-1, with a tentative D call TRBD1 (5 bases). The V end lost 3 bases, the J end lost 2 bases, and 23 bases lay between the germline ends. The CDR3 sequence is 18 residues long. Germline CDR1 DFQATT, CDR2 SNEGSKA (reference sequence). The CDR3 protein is CSASPLGSQGRTYNEQFF. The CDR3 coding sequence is TGCAGTGCTAGTCCCCTGGGATCTCAGGGAAGGACCTACAATGAGCAGTTCTTC.